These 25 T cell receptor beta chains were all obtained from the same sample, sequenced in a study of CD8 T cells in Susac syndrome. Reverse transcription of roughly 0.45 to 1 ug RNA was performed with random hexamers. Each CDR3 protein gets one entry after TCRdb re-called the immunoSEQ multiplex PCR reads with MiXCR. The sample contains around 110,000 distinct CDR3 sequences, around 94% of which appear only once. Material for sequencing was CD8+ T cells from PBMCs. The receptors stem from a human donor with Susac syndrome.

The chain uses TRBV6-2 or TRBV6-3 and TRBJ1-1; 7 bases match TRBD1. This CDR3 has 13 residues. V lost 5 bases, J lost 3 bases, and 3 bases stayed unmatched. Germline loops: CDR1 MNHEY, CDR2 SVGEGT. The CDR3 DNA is TGTGCCAGCAGTCAGACAGGGTACACTGAAGCTTTCTTT. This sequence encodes CASSQTGYTEAFF.

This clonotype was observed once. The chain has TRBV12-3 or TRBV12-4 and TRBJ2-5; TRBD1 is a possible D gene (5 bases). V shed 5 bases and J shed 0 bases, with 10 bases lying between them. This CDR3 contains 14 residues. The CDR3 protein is CASSMAGNQETQYF. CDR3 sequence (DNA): TGTGCCAGCAGTATGGCAGGGAACCAAGAGACCCAGTACTTC.

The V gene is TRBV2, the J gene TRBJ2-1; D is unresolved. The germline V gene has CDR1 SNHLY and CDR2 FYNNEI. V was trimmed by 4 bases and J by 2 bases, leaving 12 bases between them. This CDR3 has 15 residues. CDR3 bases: TGTGCCAGCAGTGTAGATGAGGACCCCTACAATGAGCAGTTCTTC. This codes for CASSVDEDPYNEQFF.

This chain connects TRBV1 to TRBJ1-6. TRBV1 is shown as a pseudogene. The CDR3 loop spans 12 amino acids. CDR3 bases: TGCACCAGCAGCCATTTGAGGTTTCCCCTCCACTTT. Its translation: CTSSHLRFPLHF.

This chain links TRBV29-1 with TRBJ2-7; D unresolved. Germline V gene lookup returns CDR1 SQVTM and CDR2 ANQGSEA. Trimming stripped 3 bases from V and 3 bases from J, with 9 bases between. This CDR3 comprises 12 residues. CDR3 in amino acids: CSVEAGRYEQYF. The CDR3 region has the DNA TGCAGCGTTGAGGCTGGGCGCTACGAGCAGTACTTC.

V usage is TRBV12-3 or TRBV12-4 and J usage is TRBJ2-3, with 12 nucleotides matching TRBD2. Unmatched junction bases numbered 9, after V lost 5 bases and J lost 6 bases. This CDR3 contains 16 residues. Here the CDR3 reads CASSHYLAGGYDTQYF. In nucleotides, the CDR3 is TGTGCCAGCAGTCATTATCTAGCGGGGGGGTATGATACGCAGTATTTT.

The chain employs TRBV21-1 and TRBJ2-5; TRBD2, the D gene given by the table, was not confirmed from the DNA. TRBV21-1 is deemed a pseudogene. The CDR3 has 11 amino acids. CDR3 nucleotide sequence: TGTGCCAGCAGCAAGGAGGGGACCCAGTACTTC. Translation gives CASSKEGTQYF.

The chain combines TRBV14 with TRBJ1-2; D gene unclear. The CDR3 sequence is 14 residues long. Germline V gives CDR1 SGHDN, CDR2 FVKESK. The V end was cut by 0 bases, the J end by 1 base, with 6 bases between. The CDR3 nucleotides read TGTGCCAGCAGCCAAGAGGGGTATAACTATGGCTACACCTTC. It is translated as CASSQEGYNYGYTF.

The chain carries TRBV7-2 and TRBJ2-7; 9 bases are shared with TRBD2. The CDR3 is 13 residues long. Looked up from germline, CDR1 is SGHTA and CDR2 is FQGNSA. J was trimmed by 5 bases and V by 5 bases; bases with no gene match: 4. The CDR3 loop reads CASSQLAGNEQYF. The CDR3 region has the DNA TGTGCCAGCAGCCAACTAGCGGGCAACGAGCAGTACTTC.

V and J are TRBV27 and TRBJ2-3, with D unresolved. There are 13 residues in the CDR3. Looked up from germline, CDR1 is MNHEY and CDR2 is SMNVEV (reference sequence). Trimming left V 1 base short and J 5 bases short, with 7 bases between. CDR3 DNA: TGTGCCAGCAGTTTATGGGGTGGAGATACGCAGTATTTT. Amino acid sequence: CASSLWGGDTQYF.

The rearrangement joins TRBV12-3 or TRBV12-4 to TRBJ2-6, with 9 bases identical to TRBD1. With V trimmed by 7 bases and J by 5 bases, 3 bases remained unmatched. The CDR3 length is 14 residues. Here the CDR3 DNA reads TGTGCCAGCACCACAGGGGGCTGGGCCAACGTCCTGACTTTC. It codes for CASTTGGWANVLTF.

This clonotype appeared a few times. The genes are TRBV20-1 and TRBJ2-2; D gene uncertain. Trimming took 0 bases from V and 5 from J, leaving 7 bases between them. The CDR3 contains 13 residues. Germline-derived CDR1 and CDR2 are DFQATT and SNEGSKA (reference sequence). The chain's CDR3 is CSARDLGTGELFF. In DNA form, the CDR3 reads TGCAGTGCTAGAGATCTCGGAACCGGGGAGCTGTTTTTT.

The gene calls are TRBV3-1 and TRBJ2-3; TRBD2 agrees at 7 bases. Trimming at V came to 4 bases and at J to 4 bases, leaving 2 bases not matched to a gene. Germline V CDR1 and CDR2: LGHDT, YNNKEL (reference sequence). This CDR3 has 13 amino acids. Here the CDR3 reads CASSRDYPDTQYF. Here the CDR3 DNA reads TGTGCCAGCAGCCGGGACTACCCAGATACGCAGTATTTT.

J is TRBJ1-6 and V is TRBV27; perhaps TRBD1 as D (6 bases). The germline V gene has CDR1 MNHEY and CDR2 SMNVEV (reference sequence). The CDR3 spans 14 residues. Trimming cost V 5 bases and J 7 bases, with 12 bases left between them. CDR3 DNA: TGTGCCAGCAGTAGGCGGGACAACAATTCACCCCTCCACTTT. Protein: CASSRRDNNSPLHF.

The CDR3 region is CASSHRVHEQYF. CDR3 DNA sequence: TGTGCCAGCAGCCACAGGGTCCACGAGCAGTACTTC. The rearrangement uses TRBV7-9 and TRBJ2-7; a possible D gene is TRBD1 (6 bases). V was pared by 5 bases and J by 5 bases, with 10 bases between. The CDR3 totals 12 residues. The germline CDR1 and CDR2 sequences are SEHNR and FQNEAQ (reference sequence).

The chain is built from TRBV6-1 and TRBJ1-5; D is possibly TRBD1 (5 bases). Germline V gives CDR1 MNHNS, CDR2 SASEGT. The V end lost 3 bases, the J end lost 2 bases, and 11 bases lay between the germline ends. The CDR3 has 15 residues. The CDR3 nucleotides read TGTGCCAGCAGTGAGCGGGACGGAGGCAATCAGCCCCAGCATTTT. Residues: CASSERDGGNQPQHF.

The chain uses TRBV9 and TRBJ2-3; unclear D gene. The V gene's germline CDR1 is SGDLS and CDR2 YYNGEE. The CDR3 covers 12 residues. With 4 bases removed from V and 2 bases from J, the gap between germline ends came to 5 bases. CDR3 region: CASSPDTDTQYF. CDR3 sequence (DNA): TGTGCCAGCAGCCCCGACACAGATACGCAGTATTTT.

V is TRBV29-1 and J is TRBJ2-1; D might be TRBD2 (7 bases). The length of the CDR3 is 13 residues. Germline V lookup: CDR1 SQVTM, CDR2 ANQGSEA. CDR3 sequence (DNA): TGCAGTAGTCGCGGGGGCCAGTACAATGAGCAGTTCTTC. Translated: CSSRGGQYNEQFF.

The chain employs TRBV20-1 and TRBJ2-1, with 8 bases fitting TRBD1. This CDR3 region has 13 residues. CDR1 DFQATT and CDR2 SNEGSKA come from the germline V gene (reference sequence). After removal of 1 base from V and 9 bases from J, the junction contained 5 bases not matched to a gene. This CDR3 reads CSARGGQGPEQFF. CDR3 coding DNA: TGCAGTGCTAGAGGAGGACAGGGCCCTGAGCAGTTCTTC.

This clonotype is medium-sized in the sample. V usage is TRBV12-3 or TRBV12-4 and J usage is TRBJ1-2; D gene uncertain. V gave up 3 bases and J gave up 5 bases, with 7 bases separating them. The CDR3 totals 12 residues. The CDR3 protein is CASSLGLYGYTF. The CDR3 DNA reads TGTGCCAGCAGTTTGGGGTTATATGGCTACACCTTC.

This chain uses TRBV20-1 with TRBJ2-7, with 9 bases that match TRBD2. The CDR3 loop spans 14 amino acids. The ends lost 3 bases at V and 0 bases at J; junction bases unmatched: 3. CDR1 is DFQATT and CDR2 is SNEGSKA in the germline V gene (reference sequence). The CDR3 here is CSARLLAGSYEQYF. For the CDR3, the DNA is TGCAGTGCTAGGTTACTAGCGGGCTCCTACGAGCAGTACTTC.

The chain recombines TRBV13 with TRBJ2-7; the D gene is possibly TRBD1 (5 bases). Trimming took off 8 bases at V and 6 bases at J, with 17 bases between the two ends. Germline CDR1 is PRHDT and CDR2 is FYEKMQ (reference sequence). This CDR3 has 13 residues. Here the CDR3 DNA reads TGTGCCAGCCGGCAGGGAACCCCCGGCGAGCAGTACTTC. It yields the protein CASRQGTPGEQYF.

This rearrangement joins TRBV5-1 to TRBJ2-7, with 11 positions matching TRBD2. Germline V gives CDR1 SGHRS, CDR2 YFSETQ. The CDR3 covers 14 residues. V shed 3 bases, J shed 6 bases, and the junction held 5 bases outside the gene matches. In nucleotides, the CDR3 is TGCGCCAGCAGCTACACTAGCGGGGGATTCGAGCAGTACTTC. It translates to CASSYTSGGFEQYF. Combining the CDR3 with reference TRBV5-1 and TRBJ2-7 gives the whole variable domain KAGVTQTPRYLIKTRGQQVTLSCSPISGHRSVSWYQQTPGQGLQFLFEYFSETQRNKGNFPGRFSGRQFSNSRSEMNVSTLELGDSALYLCASSYTSGGFEQYFGPGTRLTVT.

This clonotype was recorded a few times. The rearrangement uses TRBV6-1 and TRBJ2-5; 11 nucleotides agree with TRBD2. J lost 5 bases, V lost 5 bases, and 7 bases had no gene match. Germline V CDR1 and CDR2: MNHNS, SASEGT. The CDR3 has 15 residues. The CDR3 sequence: CASSTFWTSGETQYF. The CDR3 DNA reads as TGTGCCAGCAGTACCTTCTGGACTAGCGGGGAGACCCAGTACTTC.

The CDR3 coding sequence is TGTGCCAGCAGCTTATACGGGGATTCCTACAATGAGCAGTTCTTC. Amino acids: CASSLYGDSYNEQFF. The genes are TRBV7-8 and TRBJ2-1; perhaps TRBD2 as D (5 bases). Trimming left V 2 bases short and J 1 base short, with 9 bases between. CDR3 length equals 15 residues. Germline V gene sequence: CDR1 SGHVS, CDR2 FQNEAQ.